This TCR beta chain stems from a study of T-cell reconstitution after alpha-beta-depleted transplantation in children. Comment on this clonotype: Just one base apart from a much larger clone, this may be a read error.

Trimming removed 5 bases at V and 0 bases at J, with 14 bases between. The CDR3 is 15 amino acids. The germline gives CDR1 SGHTA, CDR2 FQGNSA. Unique molecular identifiers were used in preparing the TCRbeta library. TCRdb re-called the PCR reads with MiXCR, one entry per CDR3 protein. This sample has hundreds of thousands of distinct CDR3 sequences; 16% occur once, and the top ten carry 1.1%. The J gene is TRBJ2-7, the V gene TRBV7-2, with D tentatively TRBD1 or TRBD2 (5 bases each). The sequence came from a human donor who donated a stem cell graft to a child with acute myeloid leukemia. Sequenced here: PBMCs from the stem cell graft donor, sampled from the stem cell graft. CDR3 DNA sequence: TGTGCCAGCAGCCCTCCGGGGCTCTGCTCCTACGAGCAGTACTTC. Amino acids: CASSPPGLCSYEQYF.